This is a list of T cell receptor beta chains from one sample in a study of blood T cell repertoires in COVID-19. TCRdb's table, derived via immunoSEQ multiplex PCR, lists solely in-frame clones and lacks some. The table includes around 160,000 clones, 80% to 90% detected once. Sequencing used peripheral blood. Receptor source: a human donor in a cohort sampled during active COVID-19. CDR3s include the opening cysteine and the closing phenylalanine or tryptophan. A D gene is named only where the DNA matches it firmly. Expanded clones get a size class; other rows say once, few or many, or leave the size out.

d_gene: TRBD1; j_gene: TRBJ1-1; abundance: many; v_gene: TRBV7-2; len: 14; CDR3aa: CASSLQGARTEAFF; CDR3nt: TGTGCCAGCAGCCTCCAGGGGGCGCGTACTGAAGCTTTCTTT
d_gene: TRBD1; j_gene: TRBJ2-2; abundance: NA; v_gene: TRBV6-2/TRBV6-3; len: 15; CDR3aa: CASSRQGVPPGELFF; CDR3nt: TGTGCCAGCAGTAGACAGGGGGTCCCTCCCGGGGAGCTGTTTTTT
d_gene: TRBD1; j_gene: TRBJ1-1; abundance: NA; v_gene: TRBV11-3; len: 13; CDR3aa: CASSSSGGTEAFF; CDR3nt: TGTGCCAGCAGCTCGTCAGGGGGCACTGAAGCTTTCTTT
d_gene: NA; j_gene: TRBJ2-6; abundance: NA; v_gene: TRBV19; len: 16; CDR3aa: CASSRSQGAGANVLTF; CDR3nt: TGTGCCAGTAGCCGATCCCAGGGTGCTGGGGCCAACGTCCTGACTTTC
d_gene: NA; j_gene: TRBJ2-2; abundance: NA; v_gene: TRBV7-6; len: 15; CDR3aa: CASSSLRGNTGELFF; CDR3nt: TGTGCCAGCAGCTCTCTTAGGGGTAACACCGGGGAGCTGTTTTTT
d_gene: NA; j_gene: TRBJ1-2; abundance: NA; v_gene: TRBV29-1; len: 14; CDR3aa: CSVEGQGGNYGYTF; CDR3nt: TGCAGCGTTGAAGGGCAGGGAGGTAACTATGGCTACACCTTC
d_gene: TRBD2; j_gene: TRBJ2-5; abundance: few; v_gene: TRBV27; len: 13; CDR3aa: CASSWREGETQYF; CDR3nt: TGTGCCAGCAGTTGGCGGGAGGGGGAGACCCAGTACTTC
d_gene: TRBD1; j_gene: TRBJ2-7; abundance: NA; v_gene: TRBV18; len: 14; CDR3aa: CASSPGTGVYEQYF; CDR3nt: TGTGCCAGCTCACCAGGGACAGGGGTCTACGAGCAGTACTTC
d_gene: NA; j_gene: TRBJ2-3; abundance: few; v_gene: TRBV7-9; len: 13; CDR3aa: CASRDKHTDTQYF; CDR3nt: TGTGCCAGCAGGGACAAACACACAGATACGCAGTATTTT
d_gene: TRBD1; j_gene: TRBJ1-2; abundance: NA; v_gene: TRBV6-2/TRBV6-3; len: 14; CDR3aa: CASSYPPGQGRYTF; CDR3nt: TGTGCCAGCAGTTACCCACCGGGACAGGGACGCTACACCTTC
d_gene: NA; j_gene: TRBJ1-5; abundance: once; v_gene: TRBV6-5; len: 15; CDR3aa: CASILGLYSNQPQHF; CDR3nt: TGTGCCAGCATCCTCGGACTGTATAGCAATCAGCCCCAGCATTTT
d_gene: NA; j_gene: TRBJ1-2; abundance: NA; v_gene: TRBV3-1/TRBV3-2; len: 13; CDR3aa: CASSRGRAYGYTF; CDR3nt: TGTGCCAGCAGCCGGGGGAGGGCCTATGGCTACACCTTC
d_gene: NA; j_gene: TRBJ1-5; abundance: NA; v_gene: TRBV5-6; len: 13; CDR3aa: CASSWGSNQPQHF; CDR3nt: TGTGCCAGCAGCTGGGGCTCCAATCAGCCCCAGCATTTT
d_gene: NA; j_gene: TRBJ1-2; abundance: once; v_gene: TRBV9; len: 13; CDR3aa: CASSPSRLSGYTF; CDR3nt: TGTGCCAGCAGCCCGAGTCGGTTGTCGGGCTACACCTTC
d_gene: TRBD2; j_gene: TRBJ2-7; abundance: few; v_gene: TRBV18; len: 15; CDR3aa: CASSQYGGGPYEQYF; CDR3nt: TGTGCCAGCTCACAGTACGGGGGGGGACCCTACGAGCAGTACTTC
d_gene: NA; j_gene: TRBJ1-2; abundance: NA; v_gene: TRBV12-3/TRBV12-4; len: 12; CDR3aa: CASSLVQYGYTF; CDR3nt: TGTGCCAGCAGTTTAGTCCAGTATGGCTACACCTTC
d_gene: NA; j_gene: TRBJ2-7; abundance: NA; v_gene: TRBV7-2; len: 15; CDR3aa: CASSLTTGSSYEQYF; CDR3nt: TGTGCCAGCAGCTTAACGACAGGCAGCTCCTACGAGCAGTACTTC
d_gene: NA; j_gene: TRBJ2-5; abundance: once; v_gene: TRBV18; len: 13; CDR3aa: CASSPPEGETQYF; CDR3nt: TGTGCCAGCTCCCCACCCGAGGGAGAGACCCAGTACTTC
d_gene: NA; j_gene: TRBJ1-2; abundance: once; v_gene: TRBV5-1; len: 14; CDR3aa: CASSAVQGKDGYTF; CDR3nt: TGCGCCAGCAGCGCTGTACAGGGTAAGGATGGCTACACCTTC
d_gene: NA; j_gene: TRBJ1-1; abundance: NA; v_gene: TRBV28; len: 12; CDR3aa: CASKQSNTEAFF; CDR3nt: TGTGCCAGCAAACAGTCGAACACTGAAGCTTTCTTT
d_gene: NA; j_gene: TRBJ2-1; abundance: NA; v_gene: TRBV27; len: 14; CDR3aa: CASSPPGHPDGQFF; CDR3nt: TGTGCCAGCAGTCCCCCCGGACACCCCGACGGGCAGTTCTTC